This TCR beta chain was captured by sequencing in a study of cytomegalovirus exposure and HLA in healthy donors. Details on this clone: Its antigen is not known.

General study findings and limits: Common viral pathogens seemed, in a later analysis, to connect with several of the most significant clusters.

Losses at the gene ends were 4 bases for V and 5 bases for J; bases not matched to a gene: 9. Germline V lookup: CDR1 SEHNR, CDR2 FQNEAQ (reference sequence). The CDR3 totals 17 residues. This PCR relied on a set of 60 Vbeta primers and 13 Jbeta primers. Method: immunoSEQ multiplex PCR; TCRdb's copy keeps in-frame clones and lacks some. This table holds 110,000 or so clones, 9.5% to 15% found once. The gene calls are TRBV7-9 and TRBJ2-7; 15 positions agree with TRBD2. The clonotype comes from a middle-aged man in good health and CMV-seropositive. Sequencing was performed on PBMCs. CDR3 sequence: CASSSGLAGGRGHEQYF. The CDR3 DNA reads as TGTGCCAGCAGCTCGGGACTAGCGGGAGGCCGTGGCCACGAGCAGTACTTC.